The TCR beta chain under discussion was sequenced for a study of memory CD4+ T cells and cytomegalovirus serostatus. About the study: Donors were healthy Belgian adults, several CMV seropositive and 20 to 30 seronegative.

Overall study findings and caveats: About 40% of the roughly 160 known CMV-associated TCRbeta sequences appeared in CD4+ memory.

This clone was observed a few times. Its specificity is unknown. Single viable CD3+CD4+CD8-CD45RO+ cells were sorted as the memory CD4+ T cells. Positive selection with CD4 microbeads enriched total CD4+ T cells. This CDR3 comprises 15 residues. The germline CDR1 and CDR2 sequences are KGHSH and LQKENI. V gave up 3 bases and J gave up 6 bases; unmatched junction bases: 7. In the original analysis: Out-of-frame sequences were removed, leaving roughly 2.1 million distinct TCRbeta sequences. Assay used: immunoSEQ multiplex PCR; TCRdb lists only in-frame clones, some missing. D and trimming were read from the DNA, whereas the V and J calls and clone size are those reported in that table. The repertoire has approximately 47,000 clones, around four fifths of them found once; the top ten carry approximately 0.8%.

The specimen sequenced was memory CD4+ T cells from blood. V usage is TRBV18 and J usage is TRBJ2-1, with 8 bases lining up with TRBD2. The sequence derives from an adult in good health and CMV-seronegative. For the CDR3, the DNA is TGTGCCAGCTCACCCCCTCGGCGGGAGGTCAATGAGCAGTTCTTC. Translated, it gives CASSPPRREVNEQFF. Drawing the rest from reference TRBV18 and TRBJ2-1, the complete variable domain is NAGVMQNPRHLVRRRGQEARLRCSPMKGHSHVYWYRQLPEEGLKFMVYLQKENIIDESGMPKERFSAEFPKEGPSILRIQQVVRGDSAAYFCASSPPRREVNEQFFGPGTRLTVL.